The 25 T cell receptor delta chains below were found in one sample sequenced in a study of γδ T cells in repeated Plasmodium falciparum infection (dated by TCRdb to the early 2020s). Library method: multiplex PCR. Instrument used: Illumina MiSeq. Public reads were reanalyzed in TCRdb with CATT, and rows carrying the same DNA were merged afterwards. Counted in this sample were 45,000 to 50,000 delta-chain clones; about 1.6% of them appeared once. The ten largest clones add up to over 7% of the sample. Vgamma9/Vdelta2+ and Vdelta2-negative gammadelta T cell populations were flow-sorted from peripheral blood mononuclear cells for bulk TCR repertoire analysis. What was sequenced was gamma-delta T cells from blood. Receptors were obtained from a pool of human donors (malaria-infected and uninfected, not separated).

This clone was counted between two and nine times. Given a far larger clone just one base away, this is likely a sequencing read error. In the same sample, other DNA sequences code for this CDR3. The CDR3 protein is CALGAVLPTGYGPAGLIF. The CDR3 DNA is TGTGCTCTTGGGGCCGTCCTTCCTACGGGATACGGACCCGCTGGGCTCATCTTT. The V gene is given as TRDV1, and no J gene call is available; the DNA was not used to check the table's D call, TRDD3. The CDR3 loop spans 18 amino acids. Germline CDR1 TSWWSYY, CDR2 QGS.

This clone was counted only a few times. A far larger clone is only one base removed, so a read error is likely. At the DNA level, this CDR3 is encoded by other sequences in the same sample as well. The V call is TRDV1, the J call TRDJ1, with 10 positions matching TRDD3. TCRdb gives no J gene; it was assigned here by matching the DNA to germline. The CDR3 loop spans 21 amino acids. Per germline, CDR1 TSWWSYY and CDR2 QGS. CDR3 amino acids: CALGELGPTELLGDWCDKLIF. DNA for the CDR3: TGTGCTCTTGGAGAACTCGGTCCTACAGAGCTACTGGGGGATTGGTGCGATAAACTCATCTTT.

This clone has ten or more counts. Translating this DNA gives a protein that differs at residue 9 from the TCRdb one, which belongs to a much larger clone; a read error is likely, and the protein shown is this translation. The V and J genes are TRDV1 and TRDJ1, with D possibly TRDD3 on 5 matching bases. Germline values: CDR1 TSWWSYY, CDR2 QGS. The CDR3 runs 14 residues. The V end was cut by 0 bases, the J end by 7 bases, with 12 bases between. The CDR3 is CALGELPIQGKLIF. In DNA form, the CDR3 reads TGTGCTCTTGGGGAACTTCCGATACAGGGTAAACTCATCTTT.

This clone has just a few counts. TCRdb's listed protein matches a much larger clone and diverges from this DNA's translation at residue 9, likely through a read error; the protein shown comes from the DNA. The V call is TRDV1, the J call TRDJ1; D gene uncertain. Because TCRdb records no J gene, it was assigned here through a match of the DNA to germline. The CDR3 consists of 18 residues. The germline V gene has CDR1 TSWWSYY and CDR2 QGS. V was pared by 5 bases and J by 0 bases, with 22 bases between. CDR3 in DNA: TGTGCTCTTGGGAACCCGAGTCGCCTGCCCTTAGACACCGATAAACTCATCTTT. Its translation is CALGNPSRLPLDTDKLIF.

With respect to this clone: The protein in TCRdb stems from a much larger clone and differs at residues 3 and 11 from this DNA's translation, likely a read error; here the protein is translated from the DNA. The chain employs TRDV1 and TRDJ1; D is possibly TRDD3 (5 bases). The CDR3 totals 16 residues. Germline lookup yields CDR1 TSWWSYY and CDR2 QGS. CDR3 sequence (DNA): TGTGCTATTGGGGAACTTGTGCTAGGGAGGGACGATAAACTCATCTTT. Its protein is CAIGELVLGRDDKLIF.

In its sample, this clone was seen a few times. With a far larger clone one base away, a read error is the likely cause. Other nucleotide sequences in the sample specify the same CDR3. TRDV1 is the V gene, and the J gene was not called; the table's D call TRDD3 went unverified against the DNA. Germline-derived CDR1 and CDR2 are TSWWSYY and QGS. The CDR3 consists of 17 residues. CDR3 bases: TGTGCTCTTGGGAAGGGGCCCCTGGGGTTCTACACCGATAAACTTATCTTT. Translation gives CALGKGPLGFYTDKLIF.

In regard to this clone: TCRdb pairs this DNA with a much larger clone's protein that differs at residue 16, likely a read error; the protein shown was translated from the DNA. The gene calls are TRDV1 and TRDJ1, with a tentative D call TRDD3 (5 bases). Per germline, CDR1 TSWWSYY and CDR2 QGS. The CDR3 loop spans 19 amino acids. CDR3 sequence reads: CALALPPLYGTERIDELIF. The CDR3 DNA follows: TGTGCTCTTGCCCTCCCACCCTTATACGGGACTGAGCGTATCGATGAACTCATCTTT.

Of note for this clone: The TCRdb protein comes from a much larger clone and disagrees with this DNA's translation at residue 6, likely due to a read error; the protein given here is derived from the DNA. This chain's CDR3 is CALGELRNLRRNWGNPWTDKLIF. The CDR3, as DNA: TGTGCTCTTGGGGAACTCAGGAACCTACGCCGTAACTGGGGGAACCCGTGGACCGATAAACTCATCTTT. This chain uses TRDV1 with TRDJ1, with 9 nucleotides matching TRDD3. TCRdb supplies no J gene; here it was assigned by aligning the nucleotide sequence to germline. This CDR3 is built from 23 residues. The V segment lost 0 bases and the J segment 2 bases; nucleotides outside the gene matches: 25. Per the germline V gene, CDR1 is TSWWSYY and CDR2 is QGS.

Concerning this clone: A far more abundant clone sits one base away, making this likely a read error. This sample includes further DNA sequences coding for the same CDR3. The CDR3 loop is CAFDSGTLSGKLIF. In DNA, the CDR3 is TGTGCCTTTGATAGTGGGACCCTCTCGGGTAAACTCATCTTT. The chain is built from TRDV3 and TRDJ1; possible D gene TRDD1, 5 bases. The CDR3 contains 14 residues. Trimming cost V 2 bases and J 7 bases, with 20 bases left between them. In germline, CDR1 is TVYSNPD, CDR2 GDNSRS (reference sequence).

In its sample, this clone was seen a few times. TCRdb's entry gives the protein of a much larger clone, which mismatches this DNA's translation at residue 14, likely from a read error; the protein reported here is translated from the DNA. The chain uses TRDV1 and TRDJ1; D is possibly TRDD2 (6 bases). TCRdb leaves out the J gene; it was filled in here by matching the DNA to germline. The CDR3 has 25 residues. Germline V gene sequence: CDR1 TSWWSYY, CDR2 QGS. Trimming shortened V by 3 bases and J by 1 base, and 42 bases separated the two germline ends. CDR3 in DNA: TGTGCTCTTGGGGACAGAGGAGTTTGGTCCTTCCCACTGAGGCAAGGGGTTCCACGCACCGATAAACTCATCTTT. It encodes CALGDRGVWSFPLRQGVPRTDKLIF.

The V segment is TRDV1, and no J call was made; whether TRDD2, the table's D call, matches the DNA was not checked. CDR3 length: 11 residues. CDR1 and CDR2 (germline): TSWWSYY, QGS. CDR3 nucleotide sequence: TGTGCTCTTGGGAGCCCCCTTCCTCTAACCTTC. Residues: CALGSPLPLTF.

This clone was seen a handful of times. TCRdb attributes to this sequence the protein of a much larger clone, which differs from the DNA translation at residue 5; a read error is likely, and the protein displayed is translated from the DNA. The chain combines TRDV1 with TRDJ1, with 9 nucleotides matching TRDD3. The CDR3 is 19 amino acids. V dropped 4 bases and J dropped 1; count of bases not matched to a gene: 16. Germline V gene data show CDR1 as TSWWSYY and CDR2 as QGS. The CDR3 region is CALGGFGIFWGIFTDKLIF. The CDR3 DNA sequence: TGTGCTCTTGGGGGATTCGGCATTTTCTGGGGGATCTTCACCGATAAACTCATCTTT.

As for this clone: It is likely a read error: a sequence one base away is far more abundant. Other DNA sequences within the sample encode an identical CDR3. V gene TRDV1 combines with J gene TRDJ1, with 11 positions matching TRDD3. This CDR3 comprises 16 residues. Germline assignment: CDR1 TSWWSYY and CDR2 QGS. In DNA form, the CDR3 reads TGTGCTCTTGGGGAGCTCAACTGGGGGATAACCGATAAGCTCATCTTT. It yields the protein CALGELNWGITDKLIF.

There are a few counts of this clone. TCRdb records a much larger clone's protein for this DNA, with a difference at residue 10 that likely arises from a read error; the protein given is the translation of the DNA. The V call is TRDV2, the J call TRDJ1; possible D gene TRDD3, 6 bases. Here the J gene was assigned by germline matching of the DNA, as TCRdb has none. The CDR3 sequence is 19 residues long. Trimming cost V 1 base and J 0 bases, with 23 bases left between them. The germline V gene encodes CDR1 GEAIGNYY and CDR2 EKD. The CDR3 DNA follows: TGTGCCTGTGACACTGTACTGGGAGACCCCTCTCGAAACACCGATAAACTCATCTTT. This encodes CACDTVLGDPSRNTDKLIF.

With regard to this clone: The protein TCRdb lists belongs to a much larger clone and differs from this DNA's translation at residue 5, which points to a read error; the protein shown is made from the DNA. The V and J genes are TRDV1 and TRDJ1; D is possibly TRDD3 (10 bases). V was shortened by 4 bases and J by 0 bases, with 39 bases between the two germline ends. Germline V CDR1 and CDR2: TSWWSYY, QGS. The CDR3 contains 24 residues. The CDR3 loop reads CALGGPSYGFYWGIEHDYTDKLIF. CDR3 nucleotide sequence: TGTGCTCTTGGGGGGCCTTCCTACGGATTCTACTGGGGGATCGAACACGATTACACCGATAAACTCATCTTT.

A few counts support this clone. The protein held in TCRdb is that of a much larger clone and does not match this DNA's translation at residue 8, likely because of a read error; the protein shown is translated from the DNA. This chain links TRAV38-2/DV8 with TRDJ1, with a tentative D call TRDD1 (6 bases). No J gene is reported in TCRdb; it was inferred here by comparing the DNA with germline. This CDR3 is built from 23 residues. Deletions cut 0 bases from V and 0 bases from J, with 33 bases between. The germline V gene has CDR1 TSESDYY and CDR2 QEAYKQQN. The CDR3 protein is CAYRSATYRIVLEPALYTDKLIF. The DNA for the CDR3 is TGTGCTTATAGGAGCGCGACCTATCGAATAGTACTGGAGCCCGCGCTGTACACCGATAAACTCATCTTT.

This clone has more than one count but fewer than ten. A read error likely explains this, since a far larger clone differs by one base. The chain uses TRDV1 and TRDJ1; TRDD3 aligns across 7 bases. Since TCRdb gives no J gene, matching the DNA to germline was used here to assign it. This CDR3 has 23 residues. The germline V gene encodes CDR1 TSWWSYY and CDR2 QGS. V was clipped by 2 bases and J by 0 bases; unmatched bases: 27. The CDR3 DNA sequence: TGTGCTCTTGGGGAAACTTCGGTTCTAGGGAGACTGGGGATCACTACGTACACCGATAAACTCATCTTT. Translating gives CALGETSVLGRLGITTYTDKLIF.

A word on this clone: It is likely a read error: a sequence one base away is far more abundant. This same CDR3 is encoded by further DNA sequences in the sample. The chain links TRDV1 to TRDJ1, with D perhaps given as TRDD2 or TRDD3 (7 bases each). The CDR3 has 23 residues. V dropped 4 bases and J dropped 7 bases, with 43 bases sitting between them. CDR1 is TSWWSYY and CDR2 is QGS in the germline V gene. The CDR3 DNA reads as TGTGCTCTTGGGGCCCCGTTTCCTACTAACTACCCCCTTGACTGGGGACCACACACTAAACTCATCTTT. As protein: CALGAPFPTNYPLDWGPHTKLIF.

This clone was observed a few times. Translating this DNA gives a protein that differs at residue 13 from the TCRdb one, which belongs to a much larger clone; a read error is likely, and the protein shown is this translation. V gene TRDV2 combines with J gene TRDJ1; 7 positions match TRDD3. TCRdb offers no J gene call, so here the DNA was matched to germline to obtain one. Germline-derived CDR1 and CDR2 are GEAIGNYY and EKD. Unmatched junction bases numbered 19, after V lost 4 bases and J lost 9 bases. The CDR3 has 16 amino acids. The CDR3 sequence: CACEPAAKWGRDELIF. The CDR3 DNA follows: TGTGCCTGTGAACCTGCGGCCAAATGGGGGAGAGATGAACTCATCTTT.

This clone has a count of ten or more. Being one base from a much bigger clone, this may be a read error. V is TRDV2 and J is TRDJ1; D unclear. TCRdb is silent on the J gene; assignment here came from matching the DNA to germline. Trimming removed 5 bases from V and 8 bases from J, with 20 bases in between. Germline assignment: CDR1 GEAIGNYY and CDR2 EKD. The CDR3 loop spans 14 amino acids. The CDR3 sequence is CACVPGTEAIKLIF. CDR3 coding DNA: TGTGCCTGTGTCCCAGGTACTGAGGCCATAAAACTCATCTTT.

This clone has more than one count but fewer than ten. A far larger clone is one nucleotide away, so this likely arose from a read error. Other DNA sequences in the sample encode the same CDR3. The gene calls are TRDV1 and TRDJ1, with 8 positions matching TRDD3. This CDR3 has 21 residues. The ends lost 0 bases at V and 1 base at J; junction bases unmatched: 19. Germline-derived CDR1 and CDR2 are TSWWSYY and QGS. CDR3 amino acids: CALGELRTYNRTGGCTDKLIF. DNA for the CDR3: TGTGCTCTTGGGGAACTGAGGACCTACAACCGAACTGGGGGTTGCACCGATAAACTCATCTTT.

This clone has at least ten counts. The chain couples TRDV2 to TRDJ3; 9 bases fit TRDD3. V dropped 3 bases and J dropped 1; count of bases not matched to a gene: 6. CDR3 length: 18 amino acids. Per germline, CDR1 GEAIGNYY and CDR2 EKD. The CDR3 loop is CACDGMGDMSWDTRQMFF. In DNA form, the CDR3 reads TGTGCCTGTGACGGGATGGGGGATATGTCCTGGGACACCCGACAGATGTTTTTC.

This clone was picked up a small number of times. TCRdb assigns this DNA the protein of a much larger clone, which departs from its translation at residue 17; this likely reflects a read error, and the protein shown comes from translating the DNA. The chain couples TRDV1 to TRDJ3; D might be TRDD3 (6 bases). The CDR3 runs 23 residues. Per the germline V gene, CDR1 is TSWWSYY and CDR2 is QGS. The CDR3: CALGERALLGDTVSSWATRQMFF. CDR3 bases: TGTGCTCTTGGGGAAAGAGCACTACTGGGAGATACAGTATCCTCCTGGGCCACCCGACAGATGTTTTTC.

A word on this clone: The junction departs from germline at one end; a sequencing error may be responsible. This chain connects TRDV1 to TRDJ1, with 10 nucleotides matching TRDD3. Assignment of the J gene here rests on matching the DNA to germline, because TCRdb gives none. In germline, CDR1 is TSWWSYY, CDR2 QGS. The CDR3 is made up of 19 amino acids. CDR3 DNA sequence: TGCTCTGGGGCTTTCCGGCGGGACTGGGGGATTCCAAGCACCGATAAACTCATCTTT. It yields the protein CSGAFRRDWGIPSTDKLIF.

Judged by abundance, this clone is medium-sized (0.01 to 0.1%). This chain connects TRDV1 to TRDJ1; 13 bases map to TRDD3. V was clipped by 1 base and J by 4 bases; unmatched bases: 6. Germline loops: CDR1 TSWWSYY, CDR2 QGS. The CDR3 loop spans 17 amino acids. Here the CDR3 DNA reads TGTGCTCTTGGGGAACGAATACTGGGGGATACGCGCGATAAACTCATCTTT. It is translated as CALGERILGDTRDKLIF.